A single sample is the source of the 18 T cell receptor beta chains below, sequenced in a study of shared clonotypes between healthy human individuals. The table came from immunoSEQ multiplex PCR; TCRdb's copy has only in-frame clones and leaves some out. This table holds about 2.3 million clones, roughly 90% found once. Sequenced material: naive CD4+ T cells from PBMCs. Subset of the sample: CD45RA+ positively selected. The receptor set was obtained from a man younger than 35 in good health. Some clones in this sample may be carry-over from other donors' samples.

Worth noting for this clone: Additional DNA sequences in this sample encode the identical CDR3. V is TRBV7-9 and J is TRBJ1-1; TRBD1 might be the D (5 bases). Germline lookup yields CDR1 SEHNR and CDR2 FQNEAQ (reference sequence). The CDR3 is made up of 17 amino acids. Trimming took off 0 bases at V and 2 bases at J, with 16 bases between the two ends. CDR3 DNA: TGTGCCAGCAGCTTAGCGCCCCTTGGGGCAAAAAACACTGAAGCTTTCTTT. Translation: CASSLAPLGAKNTEAFF. Full variable domain (rest looked up from reference TRBV7-9 and TRBJ1-1): DTGVSQNPRHKITKRGQNVTFRCDPISEHNRLYWYRQTLGQGPEFLTYFQNEAQLEKSRLLSDRFSAERPKGSFSTLEIQRTEQGDSAMYLCASSLAPLGAKNTEAFFGQGTRLTVV.

The chain has TRBV25-1 and TRBJ2-7; D unresolved. The V gene lost 5 bases and the J gene lost 6 bases, with 11 bases spanning the gap. The CDR3 loop spans 12 amino acids. The V gene's germline CDR1 is MGHDK and CDR2 SYGVNS. The DNA for the CDR3 is TGTGCCAGCAGTCGAACCGATAGCGAGCAGTACTTC. It codes for CASSRTDSEQYF.

This CDR3 is CASSLEGSRYSYEQYF. The CDR3 DNA reads as TGCGCCAGCAGCTTGGAAGGGAGCCGCTATTCCTACGAGCAGTACTTC. This chain links TRBV5-1 with TRBJ2-7; TRBD2 is a possible D gene (5 bases). The CDR3 covers 16 residues. Germline CDR1 and CDR2: SGHRS and YFSETQ. Deletions cut 0 bases from V and 1 base from J, with 14 bases between.

This chain joins TRBV7-2 and TRBJ2-2; 11 bases fit TRBD2. This CDR3 is 17 amino acids long. After removal of 6 bases from V and 6 bases from J, the junction contained 12 bases not matched to a gene. Per the germline V gene, CDR1 is SGHTA and CDR2 is FQGNSA. CDR3 DNA: TGTGCCAGCAGTTCAGGGGTGACTAGCGGGAATCCCGGGGAGCTGTTTTTT. Translated, it gives CASSSGVTSGNPGELFF. The complete variable domain, with remaining parts taken from reference TRBV7-2 and TRBJ2-2, reads GAGVSQSPSNKVTEKGKDVELRCDPISGHTALYWYRQSLGQGLEFLIYFQGNSAPDKSGLPSDRFSAERTGGSVSTLTIQRTQQEDSAVYLCASSSGVTSGNPGELFFGEGSRLTVL.

The sample holds a few counts of this clone. This rearrangement joins TRBV25-1 to TRBJ2-7, with TRBD2 matching 11 bases. Germline loops: CDR1 MGHDK, CDR2 SYGVNS. V lost 6 bases, J lost 3 bases, and 4 bases stayed unmatched. The CDR3 is 14 amino acids. CDR3 nucleotides: TGTGCCAGCAGGGGAACTAGCGGGAGCTACGAGCAGTACTTC. Translating it yields CASRGTSGSYEQYF.

This chain joins TRBV5-1 and TRBJ1-1; D ambiguous. The CDR3 has 14 amino acids. CDR1 SGHRS and CDR2 YFSETQ come from the germline V gene. Trimming pared 0 bases from V and 8 bases from J, leaving 14 bases between. The CDR3 is CASSLGWPEDEAFF. CDR3 DNA sequence: TGCGCCAGCAGCTTGGGGTGGCCAGAGGACGAAGCTTTCTTT.

The CDR3 DNA sequence: TGTGCCAGCAGCCAAGACCAAGAGACCCAGTACTTC. This encodes CASSQDQETQYF. The genes are TRBV7-8 and TRBJ2-5; D ambiguous. Germline lookup yields CDR1 SGHVS and CDR2 FQNEAQ. The CDR3 loop spans 12 amino acids. Deletions cut 5 bases from V and 0 bases from J, with 4 bases between.

This chain connects TRBV19 to TRBJ1-4, with a weak D call TRBD1 (5 bases). In germline, CDR1 is LNHDA, CDR2 SQIVND (reference sequence). The CDR3 is made up of 15 amino acids. V gave up 7 bases and J gave up 8 bases, with 20 bases separating them. As DNA, the CDR3 is TGTGCCAGTACCCAATCGGGGGGTTTCGACGAAAAACTGTTTTTT. This codes for CASTQSGGFDEKLFF.

In DNA, the CDR3 is TGCGCCAGCTTCCAGGGACAGGGGGTAATCCCTGGGGCCAACGTCCTGACTTTC. Translation gives CASFQGQGVIPGANVLTF. J is TRBJ2-6 and V is TRBV5-1; 11 bases map to TRBD1. J lost 2 bases, V lost 7 bases, and 11 bases had no gene match. CDR1 is SGHRS and CDR2 is YFSETQ in the germline V gene. This CDR3 has 18 residues. The full variable domain, its missing parts supplied by reference TRBV5-1 and TRBJ2-6, is KAGVTQTPRYLIKTRGQQVTLSCSPISGHRSVSWYQQTPGQGLQFLFEYFSETQRNKGNFPGRFSGRQFSNSRSEMNVSTLELGDSALYLCASFQGQGVIPGANVLTFGAGSRLTVL.

As regards this clone: In the same sample, other DNA sequences code for this CDR3. The chain couples TRBV5-1 to TRBJ1-2, with TRBD1 matching over 8 bases. Germline V gives CDR1 SGHRS, CDR2 YFSETQ. V shed 0 bases and J 2 bases; nucleotides not matched to a gene: 3. There are 15 residues in the CDR3. Here the CDR3 DNA reads TGCGCCAGCAGCTTGGCTTCAGGGGGCAACTATGGCTACACCTTC. This sequence encodes CASSLASGGNYGYTF.

The chain has TRBV28 and TRBJ1-1, with 11 nucleotides matching TRBD1. Germline CDR1 reads MDHEN; CDR2 reads SYDVKM. The CDR3 sequence is 16 residues long. V lost 5 bases to trimming and J lost 6 bases; unmatched junction nucleotides: 11. CDR3 residues: CASSLDRGRGSPEAFF. The CDR3 DNA reads TGTGCCAGCAGTCTGGACAGGGGGCGGGGGTCCCCTGAAGCTTTCTTT.

This clone was detected only once. The rearrangement uses TRBV4-2 and TRBJ2-3; TRBD2 is a possible D gene (6 bases). V was trimmed by 1 base and J by 3 bases, leaving 14 bases between them. This CDR3 is 16 amino acids long. Germline-derived CDR1 and CDR2 are LGHNA and YNFKEQ. In nucleotides, the CDR3 is TGTGCCAGCAGCCAAGGGGTTGCTAGCGTAACAGATACGCAGTATTTT. It is translated as CASSQGVASVTDTQYF.

The chain uses TRBV28 and TRBJ2-3; unclear D gene. From germline, CDR1 is MDHEN and CDR2 SYDVKM. The V end lost 2 bases, the J end lost 0 bases, and 12 bases lay between the germline ends. The CDR3 has 16 amino acids. The CDR3 DNA is TGTGCCAGCAGTTTAACGGGTAGGGCTAGCACAGATACGCAGTATTTT. Protein sequence: CASSLTGRASTDTQYF. Together with reference TRBV28 and TRBJ2-3, the CDR3 gives the full variable domain: DVKVTQSSRYLVKRTGEKVFLECVQDMDHENMFWYRQDPGLGLRLIYFSYDVKMKEKGDIPEGYSVSREKKERFSLILESASTNQTSMYLCASSLTGRASTDTQYFGPGTRLTVL.

This clone was detected only once. The chain links TRBV28 to TRBJ1-2, with D possibly being TRBD1 (6 bases). Trimming left V 5 bases short and J 2 bases short, with 9 bases between. CDR3 size: 13 residues. CDR1 and CDR2 (germline): MDHEN, SYDVKM. Here the CDR3 reads CASSTDRNYGYTF. CDR3 sequence (DNA): TGTGCCAGCAGTACCGACAGGAACTATGGCTACACCTTC.

The CDR3 DNA is TGTGCCAGCAGACCCGGACCTAACACAGATACGCAGTATTTT. Encoded protein: CASRPGPNTDTQYF. The chain has TRBV6-6 and TRBJ2-3; D gene ambiguous. Trimming took off 6 bases at V and 2 bases at J, with 12 bases between the two ends. The CDR3 is made up of 14 amino acids. CDR1 MNHNY and CDR2 SVGAGI come from the germline V gene (reference sequence).

V is TRBV5-6 and J is TRBJ2-7, with 7 bases lining up with TRBD1. The CDR3 is 15 amino acids. Germline V CDR1 and CDR2: SGHDT, YYEEEE. After removal of 1 base from V and 1 base from J, the junction contained 5 bases not matched to a gene. The CDR3 nucleotides read TGTGCCAGCAGCTTGAGGGACAGCCGATCCTACGAGCAGTACTTC. Its translation is CASSLRDSRSYEQYF.

The chain combines TRBV7-3 with TRBJ2-1, with TRBD2 matching 14 bases. The CDR3 has 16 residues. V lost 5 bases to trimming and J lost 8 bases; unmatched junction nucleotides: 8. Looked up from germline, CDR1 is SGHTA and CDR2 is FQGTGA. The CDR3 protein is CASSPGTSGRVYEQFF. DNA for the CDR3: TGTGCCAGCAGCCCAGGGACTAGCGGGAGAGTCTATGAGCAGTTCTTC. The complete variable domain, with remaining parts taken from reference TRBV7-3 and TRBJ2-1, reads GAGVSQTPSNKVTEKGKYVELRCDPISGHTALYWYRQSLGQGPEFLIYFQGTGAADDSGLPNDRFFAVRPEGSVSTLKIQRTERGDSAVYLCASSPGTSGRVYEQFFGPGTRLTVL.

The CDR3 spells CASSGTVLETQYF. DNA for the CDR3: TGCGCCAGCAGTGGGACAGTTCTAGAGACCCAGTACTTC. V usage is TRBV10-1 and J usage is TRBJ2-5; D possibly corresponds to TRBD1 (6 bases). Germline assignment: CDR1 WNHNN and CDR2 SYGVQD (reference sequence). This CDR3 region has 13 residues. Between the trimmed V and J ends, which lost 4 bases and 4 bases, there was a span of 10 bases.